This entry lists 27 T cell receptor beta chains sequenced from one sample in a study of blood T cell repertoires in COVID-19. Assay: immunoSEQ multiplex PCR; the TCRdb copy retains only in-frame clones and omits some. The repertoire holds a few hundred thousand clones, with roughly 86% as singletons. Sequencing was done on a sample of PBMCs or T cells enriched from blood (not recorded which). These receptors all come from a woman in her 50s who had been exposed to COVID-19.

This clone has just one count. The J gene is TRBJ2-5, the V gene TRBV28; TRBD2 aligns across 10 bases. J was trimmed by 5 bases and V by 3 bases; bases with no gene match: 6. Germline V gene sequence: CDR1 MDHEN, CDR2 SYDVKM. The CDR3 length is 15 residues. CDR3 sequence: CASSFKRGGLETQYF. The CDR3 DNA sequence: TGTGCCAGCAGTTTCAAGCGGGGGGGTCTGGAGACCCAGTACTTC.

The V and J genes are TRBV2 and TRBJ2-3; 8 bases are a match to TRBD2. Per the germline V gene, CDR1 is SNHLY and CDR2 is FYNNEI. This CDR3 is built from 14 residues. V shed 9 bases, J shed 0 bases, and the junction held 5 bases outside the gene matches. The DNA of the CDR3 is TGTGCCAGTAGACTAGCGACTAGCACAGATACGCAGTATTTT. It specifies CASRLATSTDTQYF.

This clone was counted a single time. This rearrangement joins TRBV5-1 to TRBJ1-5; D perhaps matches TRBD1 (6 bases). V lost 1 base, J lost 3 bases, and 8 bases lay in between. Germline V lookup: CDR1 SGHRS, CDR2 YFSETQ. The CDR3 runs to 14 residues. In DNA form, the CDR3 reads TGCGCCAGCAGCTTGTCAGGGGACAATCAGCCCCAGCATTTT. This sequence encodes CASSLSGDNQPQHF.

The sample holds one count of this clone. The V gene is TRBV4-1, the J gene TRBJ2-7; maybe TRBD1 (6 bases). This CDR3 has 14 residues. V dropped 0 bases and J dropped 6 bases, with 12 bases sitting between them. The germline gives CDR1 MGHRA, CDR2 YSYEKL. Here the CDR3 reads CASSQEGTPFEQYF. The CDR3 DNA reads TGCGCCAGCAGCCAAGAGGGGACACCCTTCGAGCAGTACTTC.

As DNA, the CDR3 is TGTGCCAGCAGCCTAAAGAGGCGGCAAGTACCGGGTCCCGGGGAGCTGTTTTTT. Its translation is CASSLKRRQVPGPGELFF. This chain uses TRBV7-8 with TRBJ2-2, with D hard to call. The CDR3 runs 18 residues. CDR1 and CDR2 (germline): SGHVS, FQNEAQ. V was cut by 5 bases and J by 6 bases, with 25 bases left in between.

The V call is TRBV19, the J call TRBJ2-7, with TRBD2 matching 9 bases. The CDR3 extends over 14 amino acids. CDR1 is LNHDA and CDR2 is SQIVND in the germline V gene (reference sequence). The junction had 4 bases not matched to a gene; V was cut back by 3 bases and J by 4 bases. The CDR3 sequence: CASSMLAGSYEQYF. The CDR3 DNA reads TGTGCCAGTAGTATGCTAGCGGGGAGTTACGAGCAGTACTTC.

This sequence joins TRBV6-4 and TRBJ1-2; D possibly corresponds to TRBD1 (5 bases). V was cut by 5 bases and J by 4 bases, with 11 bases left in between. Germline-derived CDR1 and CDR2 are MRHNA and SNTAGT. This CDR3 has 13 amino acids. The CDR3 DNA follows: TGTGCCAGCAGTCAAGGAACAGGCTATGGCTACACCTTC. It codes for CASSQGTGYGYTF.

The genes are TRBV19 and TRBJ2-1, with 11 nucleotides matching TRBD2. CDR1 is LNHDA, CDR2 SQIVND, per germline (reference sequence). This CDR3 has 19 amino acids. After removal of 6 bases from V and 0 bases from J, the junction contained 13 bases not matched to a gene. The CDR3, as DNA: TGTGCCAGTAGCGTACAACTAGCGGGGGCCCACCGCTCCTACAATGAGCAGTTCTTC. Its translation is CASSVQLAGAHRSYNEQFF. Looking up the rest from reference TRBV19 and TRBJ2-1 gives the full variable domain: DGGITQSPKYLFRKEGQNVTLSCEQNLNHDAMYWYRQDPGQGLRLIYYSQIVNDFQKGDIAEGYSVSREKKESFPLTVTSAQKNPTAFYLCASSVQLAGAHRSYNEQFFGPGTRLTVL.

V gene TRBV2 combines with J gene TRBJ2-5; the match to TRBD2 covers 8 bases. The CDR3 extends over 12 amino acids. Looked up from germline, CDR1 is SNHLY and CDR2 is FYNNEI. After removal of 3 bases from V and 7 bases from J, the junction contained 1 base not matched to a gene. In nucleotides, the CDR3 is TGTGCCAGCAGTGAGACTAGCGTGACCCAGTACTTC. This encodes CASSETSVTQYF.

J is TRBJ2-1 and V is TRBV11-3; maybe TRBD2 (6 bases). Trimming cost V 4 bases and J 9 bases, with 16 bases left between them. Per germline, CDR1 SGHNT and CDR2 YENEEA. The CDR3 totals 14 residues. Here the CDR3 DNA reads TGTGCCAGCAGCTATGACCGGGGGAACACTGAGCAGTTCTTC. It is translated as CASSYDRGNTEQFF.

This chain connects TRBV27 to TRBJ2-2, with D possibly TRBD2 on 5 matching bases. The CDR3 covers 15 residues. The germline V and J ends were trimmed by 3 bases and 1 base, with 9 bases remaining between them. Germline V CDR1 and CDR2: MNHEY, SMNVEV (reference sequence). The CDR3 loop is CASSFRTVNTGELFF. For the CDR3, the DNA is TGTGCCAGCAGTTTTCGGACTGTGAACACCGGGGAGCTGTTTTTT.

The chain links TRBV19 to TRBJ1-5; a possible D gene is TRBD1 (5 bases). Germline V gene sequence: CDR1 LNHDA, CDR2 SQIVND (reference sequence). CDR3 size: 17 residues. Between the trimmed V and J ends, which lost 5 bases and 1 base, there was a span of 18 bases. The CDR3: CASSSQRGFGSNQPQHF. The CDR3 DNA reads TGTGCCAGTAGTTCCCAACGGGGGTTTGGGAGCAATCAGCCCCAGCATTTT.

The chain recombines TRBV4-2 with TRBJ1-6; D possibly corresponds to TRBD1 (6 bases). The CDR3 is 14 amino acids. Germline V gene sequence: CDR1 LGHNA, CDR2 YNFKEQ. Trimming shortened V by 1 base and J by 7 bases, and 8 bases separated the two germline ends. Here the CDR3 DNA reads TGTGCCAGCAGCCAAGGGACAGCGAATTCACCCCTCCACTTT. Translating it yields CASSQGTANSPLHF.

The table lists this clone with a few counts. The chain has TRBV11-3 and TRBJ2-2; 12 nucleotides match TRBD1. CDR3 length: 17 residues. Per germline, CDR1 SGHNT and CDR2 YENEEA. Trimming took 1 base from V and 6 from J; bases not matched to a gene: 6. CDR3 DNA: TGTGCCAGCAGCTTAGCGGGGACAGGGGGCCTCGCCGGGGAGCTGTTTTTT. Protein: CASSLAGTGGLAGELFF.

The chain is built from TRBV18 and TRBJ1-3, with D perhaps matching TRBD1 (5 bases). This CDR3 has 17 residues. V was pared by 2 bases and J by 4 bases, with 18 bases between. CDR1 is KGHSH and CDR2 is LQKENI in the germline V gene. The CDR3 here is CASSPTLLTVSGNTIYF. In nucleotides, the CDR3 is TGTGCCAGCTCACCAACCCTCCTGACAGTCTCAGGAAACACCATATATTTT.

This clone was recorded only once. The rearrangement links TRBV19 to TRBJ1-1; a possible D gene is TRBD1 (5 bases). V lost 8 bases and J 10 bases, leaving 17 bases between the germline ends. From germline, CDR1 is LNHDA and CDR2 SQIVND (reference sequence). This CDR3 region has 12 residues. CDR3 protein: CASPTDQGRAFF. The CDR3 nucleotides read TGTGCCAGTCCAACCGACCAGGGAAGAGCTTTCTTT.

The genes are TRBV4-1 and TRBJ2-3, with TRBD2 matching over 7 bases. Trimming removed 5 bases from V and 4 bases from J; junction bases left unmatched: 12. Germline CDR1 reads MGHRA; CDR2 reads YSYEKL. The CDR3 has 16 residues. This CDR3 is CASSWWKTGGADTQYF. The CDR3 region has the DNA TGCGCCAGCAGCTGGTGGAAAACGGGGGGTGCAGATACGCAGTATTTT.

This chain connects TRBV28 to TRBJ2-3, with D possibly matching TRBD1 (5 bases). Germline-derived CDR1 and CDR2 are MDHEN and SYDVKM. The V and J ends lost 3 bases and 2 bases respectively, with 18 bases between them. The length of the CDR3 is 17 residues. The CDR3 loop reads CASSFGARWGNTDTQYF. The CDR3 DNA sequence: TGTGCCAGCAGTTTTGGGGCGCGCTGGGGCAACACAGATACGCAGTATTTT.

The rearrangement links TRBV5-8 to TRBJ2-5; 7 bases line up with TRBD2. After removal of 0 bases from V and 7 bases from J, the junction contained 0 bases not matched to a gene. The CDR3 covers 12 residues. CDR1 is SGHTS and CDR2 is YDEGEE in the germline V gene. The CDR3 DNA reads as TGTGCCAGCAGCTTGGGCGGGGGGACCCAGTACTTC. It codes for CASSLGGGTQYF.

The chain links TRBV21-1 to TRBJ1-5; whether TRBD1, the table's D call, matches the DNA was not checked. TRBV21-1 is reported as a pseudogene. The CDR3 loop spans 17 amino acids. The CDR3 nucleotides read TGTGCCAGCAGCACGCCGGGACAGGGAGGTAGCAATCAGCCCCAGCATTTT. This encodes CASSTPGQGGSNQPQHF.

This chain joins TRBV6-1 and TRBJ2-7; the match to TRBD1 covers 10 bases. The CDR3 totals 16 residues. V was pared by 1 base and J by 1 base, with 4 bases of the junction left unmatched. CDR1 MNHNS and CDR2 SASEGT come from the germline V gene. CDR3 nucleotide sequence: TGTGCCAGCAGTGAAGGGCGGACAGGGGGGTCCTACGAGCAGTACTTC. This sequence encodes CASSEGRTGGSYEQYF.

This clone was counted only a few times. This chain joins TRBV5-1 and TRBJ2-1; 11 bases are a match to TRBD2. V lost 5 bases, J lost 2 bases, and 3 bases stayed unmatched. This CDR3 comprises 15 residues. Germline CDR1 reads SGHRS; CDR2 reads YFSETQ. CDR3 sequence reads: CASSPSGGPYNEQFF. In nucleotides, the CDR3 is TGCGCCAGCAGTCCTAGCGGGGGGCCCTACAATGAGCAGTTCTTC.

The chain has TRBV18 and TRBJ1-2; D not certain. V dropped 0 bases and J dropped 7 bases, with 15 bases sitting between them. Germline V lookup: CDR1 KGHSH, CDR2 LQKENI. This CDR3 is 15 amino acids long. CDR3 bases: TGTGCCAGCTCACCACCCCCAGAGACAATCTCTGGCTACACCTTC. The encoded protein is CASSPPPETISGYTF.

This rearrangement joins TRBV14 to TRBJ2-3; 8 bases are a match to TRBD2. J was trimmed by 5 bases and V by 1 base; bases with no gene match: 2. The CDR3 sequence is 14 residues long. CDR1 is SGHDN, CDR2 FVKESK, per germline. Here the CDR3 DNA reads TGTGCCAGCAGCCAAGTCGGGGGGGGAGATACGCAGTATTTT. Residues: CASSQVGGGDTQYF.

The chain couples TRBV18 to TRBJ2-3, with a possible D match to TRBD1 (6 bases). Germline V gene lookup returns CDR1 KGHSH and CDR2 LQKENI. Trimming removed 0 bases from V and 4 bases from J, with 11 bases in between. The CDR3 is 15 residues long. In DNA form, the CDR3 reads TGTGCCAGCTCACCACCGGGGACACCTTCAGATACGCAGTATTTT. The encoded protein is CASSPPGTPSDTQYF. Using reference TRBV18 and TRBJ2-3 for the parts outside the CDR3, the full variable domain is NAGVMQNPRHLVRRRGQEARLRCSPMKGHSHVYWYRQLPEEGLKFMVYLQKENIIDESGMPKERFSAEFPKEGPSILRIQQVVRGDSAAYFCASSPPGTPSDTQYFGPGTRLTVL.

The count of this clone is one. As DNA, the CDR3 is TGTGCCAGCAGTGGTATCATACGGGACAGGGGGCTCATGGGCACTGAAGCTTTCTTT. Translation: CASSGIIRDRGLMGTEAFF. V usage is TRBV2 and J usage is TRBJ1-1, with TRBD1 matching over 12 bases. Germline CDR1 is SNHLY and CDR2 is FYNNEI. Trimming took 4 bases from V and 4 from J; bases not matched to a gene: 16. The CDR3 loop spans 19 amino acids.

The CDR3 loop reads CASSESGQETQYF. The CDR3 coding sequence is TGTGCCAGCAGTGAATCAGGGCAAGAGACCCAGTACTTC. The V call is TRBV6-1, the J call TRBJ2-5; TRBD1 is a possible D gene (5 bases). V shed 2 bases and J shed 2 bases, with 6 bases lying between them. The CDR3 extends over 13 amino acids. Per the germline V gene, CDR1 is MNHNS and CDR2 is SASEGT.